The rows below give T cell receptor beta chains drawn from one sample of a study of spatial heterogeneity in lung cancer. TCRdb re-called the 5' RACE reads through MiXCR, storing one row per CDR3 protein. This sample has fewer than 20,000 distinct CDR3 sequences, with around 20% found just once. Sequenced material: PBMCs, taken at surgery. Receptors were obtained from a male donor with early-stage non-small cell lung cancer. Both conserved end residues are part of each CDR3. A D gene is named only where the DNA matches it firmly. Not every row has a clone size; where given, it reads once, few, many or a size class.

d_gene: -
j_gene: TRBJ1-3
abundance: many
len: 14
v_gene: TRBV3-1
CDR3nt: TGTGCCAGCAGCCCCGGGACATCTGGAAACACCATATATTTT
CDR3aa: CASSPGTSGNTIYF

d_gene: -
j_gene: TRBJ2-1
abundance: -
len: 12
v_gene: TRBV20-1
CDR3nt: TGCAGTGCTAGCCGTGGGTCCAATGAGCAGTTCTTC
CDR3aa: CSASRGSNEQFF

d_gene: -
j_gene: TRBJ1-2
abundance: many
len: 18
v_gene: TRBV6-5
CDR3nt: TGTGCCAGCAGTACTATCGGGGGGATCAATGGGGCTAACTATGGCTACACCTTC
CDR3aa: CASSTIGGINGANYGYTF

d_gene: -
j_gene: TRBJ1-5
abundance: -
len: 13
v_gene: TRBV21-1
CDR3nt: TGTGCCAGCATCCACAGTCGCAATCAGCCCCAGCATTTT
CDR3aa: CASIHSRNQPQHF

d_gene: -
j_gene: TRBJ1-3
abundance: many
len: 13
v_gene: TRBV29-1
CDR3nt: TGCAGCGTTTTTCAAAGCTCTGGAAACACCATATATTTT
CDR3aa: CSVFQSSGNTIYF

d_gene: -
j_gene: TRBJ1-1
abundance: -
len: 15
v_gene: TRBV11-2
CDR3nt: TGTGCCAGCAGCTCCCTTATAGGCCAGAACACTGAAGCTTTCTTT
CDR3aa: CASSSLIGQNTEAFF

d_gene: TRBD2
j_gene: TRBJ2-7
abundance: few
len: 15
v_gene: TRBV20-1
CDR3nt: TGCAGTGCTAGAGATCTAGCGGGGCCGACCTACGAGCAGTACTTC
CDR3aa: CSARDLAGPTYEQYF

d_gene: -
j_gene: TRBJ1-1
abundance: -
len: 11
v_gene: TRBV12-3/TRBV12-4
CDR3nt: TGTGCCAGCAGTCGGGACACTGAAGCTTTCTTT
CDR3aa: CASSRDTEAFF

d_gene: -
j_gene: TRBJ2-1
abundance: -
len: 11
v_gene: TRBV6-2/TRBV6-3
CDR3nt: TGTGCCAGCAGTTACTTCAATGAGCAGTTCTTC
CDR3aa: CASSYFNEQFF

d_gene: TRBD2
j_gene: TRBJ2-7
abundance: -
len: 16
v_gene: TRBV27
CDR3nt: TGTGCCAGCAGTCCTTCCGGGACTAGCGGTGCCTACGAGCAGTACTTC
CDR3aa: CASSPSGTSGAYEQYF

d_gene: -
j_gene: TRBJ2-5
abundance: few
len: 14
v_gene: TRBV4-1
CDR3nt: TGCGCCAGCAGCCAAGGGTACGGCCAAGAGACCCAGTACTTC
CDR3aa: CASSQGYGQETQYF

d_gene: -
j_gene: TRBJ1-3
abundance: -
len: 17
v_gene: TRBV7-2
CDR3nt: TGTGCCAGCAGCTTATGGGGCCTGGGACGCTCTGGAAACACCATATATTTT
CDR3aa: CASSLWGLGRSGNTIYF

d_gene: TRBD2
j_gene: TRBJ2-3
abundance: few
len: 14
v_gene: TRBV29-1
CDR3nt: TGCAGCGTTGGGAGAGCGGGGGGCACAGATACGCAGTATTTT
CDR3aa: CSVGRAGGTDTQYF

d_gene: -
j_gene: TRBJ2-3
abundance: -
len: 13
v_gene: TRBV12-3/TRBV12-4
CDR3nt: TGTGCCAGCAGTTTAAATGATCGGGATACGCAGTATTTT
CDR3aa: CASSLNDRDTQYF

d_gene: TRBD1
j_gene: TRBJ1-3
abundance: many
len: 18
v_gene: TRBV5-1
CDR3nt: TGCGCCAGCAGCTTTTTCCTTCGGACAGGACTCTCTGGAAACACCATATATTTT
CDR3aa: CASSFFLRTGLSGNTIYF

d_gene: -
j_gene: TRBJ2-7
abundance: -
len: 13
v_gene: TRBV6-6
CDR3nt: TGTGCCAGCAGTCACACAGACTCCTACGAGCAGTACTTC
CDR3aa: CASSHTDSYEQYF

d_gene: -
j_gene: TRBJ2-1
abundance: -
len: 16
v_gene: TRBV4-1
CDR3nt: TGCGCCAGCAGCCACGTGGACAGCTATTCCTGCAATGAGCAGTTCTTC
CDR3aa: CASSHVDSYSCNEQFF

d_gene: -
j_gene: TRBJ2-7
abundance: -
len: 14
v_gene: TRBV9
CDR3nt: TGTGCCAGCAGCGTCACAGGTAAAGCCTACGAGCAGTACTTC
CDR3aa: CASSVTGKAYEQYF

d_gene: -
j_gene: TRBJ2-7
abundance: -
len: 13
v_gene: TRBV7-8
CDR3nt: TGTGCCAGCAGCCCGATTGGTTACCACGAGCAGTACTTC
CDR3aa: CASSPIGYHEQYF

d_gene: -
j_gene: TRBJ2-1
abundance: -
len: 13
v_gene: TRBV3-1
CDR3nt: TGTGCCAGCAGCCGAGCGAGACAGGTTGAGCAGTTCTTC
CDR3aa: CASSRARQVEQFF

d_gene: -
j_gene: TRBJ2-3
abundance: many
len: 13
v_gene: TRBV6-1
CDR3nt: TGTGCCAGCATTCCGATGGGGACAGATACGCAGTATTTT
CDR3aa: CASIPMGTDTQYF

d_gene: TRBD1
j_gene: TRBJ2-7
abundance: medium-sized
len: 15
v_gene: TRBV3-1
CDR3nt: TGTGCCAGCAGCCCGACGACAGGGAGCTCCTACGAGCAGTACTTC
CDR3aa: CASSPTTGSSYEQYF

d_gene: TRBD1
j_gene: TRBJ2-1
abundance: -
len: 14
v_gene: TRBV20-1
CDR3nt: TGCAGTGCTTTCGACAGGGGTGTTGGCAATGAGCAGTTCTTC
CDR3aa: CSAFDRGVGNEQFF

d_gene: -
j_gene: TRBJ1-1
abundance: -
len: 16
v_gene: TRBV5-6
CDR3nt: TGTGCCAGCAGCTTGCTGGACACTAAGGCGGGCACTGAAGCTTTCTTT
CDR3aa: CASSLLDTKAGTEAFF

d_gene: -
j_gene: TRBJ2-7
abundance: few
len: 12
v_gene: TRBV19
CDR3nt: TGTGCCAGTAGTGGAAATCTCTACGAGCAGTACTTC
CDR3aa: CASSGNLYEQYF

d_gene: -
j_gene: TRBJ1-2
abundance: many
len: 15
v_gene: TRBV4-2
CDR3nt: TGTGCCAGCAGCCAAGATTTCTACACTAACTATGGCTACACCTTC
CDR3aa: CASSQDFYTNYGYTF

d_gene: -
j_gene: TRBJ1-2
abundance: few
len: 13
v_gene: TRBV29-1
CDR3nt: TGCAGCGCTACTCGGGACTCTAACTATGGCTACACCTTC
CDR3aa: CSATRDSNYGYTF

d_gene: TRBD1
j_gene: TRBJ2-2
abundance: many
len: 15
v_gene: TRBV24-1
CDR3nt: TGTGCCACCAGTGAATCTACAGGGGTGGCCGGGGAGCTGTTTTTT
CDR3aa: CATSESTGVAGELFF

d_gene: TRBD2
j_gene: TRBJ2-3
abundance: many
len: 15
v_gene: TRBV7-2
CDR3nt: TGTGCCAGCAGAGGGGGATTAGCGGGGGGAGATACGCAGTATTTT
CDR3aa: CASRGGLAGGDTQYF

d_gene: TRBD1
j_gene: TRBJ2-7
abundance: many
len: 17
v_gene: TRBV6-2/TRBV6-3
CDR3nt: TGTGCCAGCAGTTACGAGGGGGCAACGGCCCTCTCCTACGAGCAGTACTTC
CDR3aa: CASSYEGATALSYEQYF

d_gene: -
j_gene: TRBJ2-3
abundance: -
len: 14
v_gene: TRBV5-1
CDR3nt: TGCGCCAGCATACCCGGGGCCCGCACAGATACGCAGTATTTT
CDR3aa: CASIPGARTDTQYF

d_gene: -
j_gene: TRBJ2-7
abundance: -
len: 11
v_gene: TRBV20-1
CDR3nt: TGCAGTGCTTTGAGGACGGACGAGCAGTACTTC
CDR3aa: CSALRTDEQYF

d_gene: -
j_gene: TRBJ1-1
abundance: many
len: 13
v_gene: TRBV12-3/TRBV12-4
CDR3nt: TGTGCCAGCAGTACCTGGGGGAACACTGAAGCTTTCTTT
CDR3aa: CASSTWGNTEAFF

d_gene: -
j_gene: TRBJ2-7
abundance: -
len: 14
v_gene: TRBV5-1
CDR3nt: TGCGCCAGCAGCTTGGAAGGGGGGGCGAGGGAGCAGTACTTC
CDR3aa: CASSLEGGAREQYF

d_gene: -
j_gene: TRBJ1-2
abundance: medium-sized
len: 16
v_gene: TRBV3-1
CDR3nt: TGTGCCAGCAGCCAAGGATTGTGGGACCCAACCTATGGCTACACCTTC
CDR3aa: CASSQGLWDPTYGYTF

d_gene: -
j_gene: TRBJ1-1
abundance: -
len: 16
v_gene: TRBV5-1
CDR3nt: TGCGCCAGCAGCTTGCAAGGGGTTCTAGCGAACACTGAAGCTTTCTTT
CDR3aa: CASSLQGVLANTEAFF

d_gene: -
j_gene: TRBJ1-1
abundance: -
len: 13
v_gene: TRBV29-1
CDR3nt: TGCAGCGTCACCCGGAATCAGGGGCCTGAAGCTTTCTTT
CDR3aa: CSVTRNQGPEAFF

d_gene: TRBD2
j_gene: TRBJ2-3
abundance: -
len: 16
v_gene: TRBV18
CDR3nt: TGTGCCAGCTCACCACCCGCGGGGGGGCCGAAGGATACGCAGTATTTT
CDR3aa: CASSPPAGGPKDTQYF

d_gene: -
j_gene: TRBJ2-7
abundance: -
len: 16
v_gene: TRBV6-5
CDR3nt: TGTGCCAGCAGTTACTCGACGTTCGGGACGGTCTACGAGCAGTACTTC
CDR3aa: CASSYSTFGTVYEQYF

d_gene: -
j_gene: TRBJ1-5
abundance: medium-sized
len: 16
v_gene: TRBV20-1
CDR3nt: TGCAGTGCTAGAGCTGTGGAGGTCGGGGGCAATCAGCCCCAGCATTTT
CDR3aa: CSARAVEVGGNQPQHF

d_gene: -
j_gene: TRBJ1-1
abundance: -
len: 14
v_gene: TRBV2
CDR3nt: TGTGCCAGCAGGATACAGGGCGGGAACACTGAAGCTTTCTTT
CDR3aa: CASRIQGGNTEAFF

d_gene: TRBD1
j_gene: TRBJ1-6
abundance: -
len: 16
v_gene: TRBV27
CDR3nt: TGTGCCAGCAGTCGGGACAGGGAGTCCTATAATTCACCCCTCCACTTT
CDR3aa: CASSRDRESYNSPLHF

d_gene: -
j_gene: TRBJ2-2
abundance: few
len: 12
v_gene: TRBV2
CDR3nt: TGTGCCAGCAGACAGACGGCCGGGGAGCTGTTTTTT
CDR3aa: CASRQTAGELFF

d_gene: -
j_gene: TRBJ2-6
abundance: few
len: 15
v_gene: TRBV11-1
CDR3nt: TGTGCCAGCAGCTTAAGCAACTCTGGGGCCAACGTCCTGACTTTC
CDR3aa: CASSLSNSGANVLTF